One and the same sample provided the 4 T cell receptor beta chains below, sequenced in a study of molecular identifiers for immune sequencing clone quantification. TCRdb reprocessed the PCR reads via MiXCR and lists one record per CDR3 protein. The profile shows roughly 10,000 distinct CDR3 sequences, under 25% of them singletons. Sequencing input: naive CD8+ T cells from blood, with Jurkat cell RNA spiked in. Indicated subset: FACS-sorted CD8+CD4-CCR7+CD45RA+ naive T cells. These receptors originate from a human donor in good health. Some libraries in this study had Jurkat cell RNA spiked in.

Comments on this clonotype: A much larger clonotype is one base distant, so this may be a read error. The chain joins TRBV4-3 to TRBJ2-3; 11 bases are shared with TRBD2. Unmatched junction bases numbered 8, after V lost 0 bases and J lost 6 bases. The CDR3 sequence is 17 residues long. Germline assignment: CDR1 LGHNA and CDR2 YSLEER. CDR3 bases: TGCGCCAGCAGCCAAGATTTTCTAGCGGGGGGATGTGATACGCAGTATTTT. Translated, it gives CASSQDFLAGGCDTQYF.

In its sample, this clonotype is medium-sized (0.01 to 0.1%). This chain uses TRBV14 with TRBJ2-1, with 11 bases that match TRBD2. Germline V lookup: CDR1 SGHDN, CDR2 FVKESK. CDR3 length equals 17 residues. After removal of 3 bases from V and 0 bases from J, the junction contained 4 bases not matched to a gene. DNA for the CDR3: TGTGCCAGCAGCCAGGGACTAGCGGTGAGCTCCTACAATGAGCAGTTCTTC. Translated, it gives CASSQGLAVSSYNEQFF.

The table lists this clonotype with many counts. The chain has TRBV7-9 and TRBJ2-1, with D maybe TRBD2 (5 bases). V lost 5 bases and J lost 7, with 9 bases in between. Germline CDR1 is SEHNR and CDR2 is FQNEAQ (reference sequence). CDR3 size: 12 residues. CDR3: CASSLRGNEQFF. The CDR3 region has the DNA TGTGCCAGCAGCCTACGAGGGAATGAGCAGTTCTTC. The full variable domain, rest sourced from reference TRBV7-9 and TRBJ2-1, is DTGVSQNPRHKITKRGQNVTFRCDPISEHNRLYWYRQTLGQGPEFLTYFQNEAQLEKSRLLSDRFSAERPKGSFSTLEIQRTEQGDSAMYLCASSLRGNEQFFGPGTRLTVL.

This clonotype is medium-sized within its sample. This rearrangement joins TRBV5-4 to TRBJ1-1; possible D gene TRBD1, 6 bases. Germline values: CDR1 SGHNT, CDR2 YYREEE (reference sequence). The CDR3 consists of 14 residues. The germline V and J ends were trimmed by 4 bases and 4 bases, with 14 bases remaining between them. The CDR3 bases are TGTGCCAGCAGCATCACAGGGATGCTCACTGAAGCTTTCTTT. Translation: CASSITGMLTEAFF.